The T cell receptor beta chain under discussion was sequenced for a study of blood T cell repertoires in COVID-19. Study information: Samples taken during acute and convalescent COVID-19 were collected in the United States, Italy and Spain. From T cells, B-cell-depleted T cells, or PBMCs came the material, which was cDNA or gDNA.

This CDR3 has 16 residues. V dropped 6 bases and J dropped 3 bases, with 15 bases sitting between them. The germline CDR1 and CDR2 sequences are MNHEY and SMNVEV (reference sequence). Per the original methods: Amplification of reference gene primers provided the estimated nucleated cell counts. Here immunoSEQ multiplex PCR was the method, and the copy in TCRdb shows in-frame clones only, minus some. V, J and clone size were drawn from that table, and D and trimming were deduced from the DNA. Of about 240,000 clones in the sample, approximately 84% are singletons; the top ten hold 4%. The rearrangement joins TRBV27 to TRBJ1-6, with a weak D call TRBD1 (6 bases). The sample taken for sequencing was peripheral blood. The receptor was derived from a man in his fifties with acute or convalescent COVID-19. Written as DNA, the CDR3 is TGTGCCAGCAGCCTCGGGGGGCCCCACTATAATTCACCCCTCCACTTT. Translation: CASSLGGPHYNSPLHF.